What follows describes a single T cell receptor beta chain. The antigen is unknown. This entry is derived from a study of PD-L1 blockade in urothelial cancer. About the study: Males with urothelial cancer arising in the bladder constituted most of the 29 patients. At 6 weeks and at 3 weeks (second dose) after treatment start, blood was analyzed.

Study-level points and caveats: Patients with durable benefit had greater blood expansion of tumor-associated TCR clones 3 weeks into treatment.

Into every PCR, synthetic TCR analog templates were spiked. The table came from immunoSEQ multiplex PCR; TCRdb's copy has only in-frame clones and leaves some out. Counted here are about 43,000 clones, roughly 80% occurring once; the ten biggest clones make up roughly 16%. With 5 bases removed from V and 8 bases from J, the gap between germline ends came to 16 bases. From germline, CDR1 is SGHTA and CDR2 FQGTGA. The CDR3 runs 14 residues. Stated time point: peripheral blood 6 weeks after treatment start. The receptor comes from a man aged 60 to 69 with urothelial cancer. The chain has TRBV7-3 and TRBJ2-1, with a possible D match to TRBD2 (7 bases). The sequences come from PBMCs, collected around atezolizumab (anti-PD-L1) treatment. CDR3 amino acids: CASSLGGGQDEQFF. CDR3 bases: TGTGCCAGCAGCCTAGGGGGGGGCCAGGATGAGCAGTTCTTC.